This T cell receptor beta chain appears in the sequencing data of a study of early T cells in non-severe SARS-CoV-2 infection. Looking at the study overall: Unsorted whole blood bulk RNA was sequenced, with unpaired chains.

TCRdb reprocessed the 5' RACE reads via MiXCR and lists one record per CDR3 protein. The table includes around 70,000 distinct CDR3 sequences, approximately 10% detected once. The table lists this clonotype with a few counts. The CDR3 length is 15 residues. Germline V gives CDR1 SGHRS, CDR2 YFSETQ. The V gene end was trimmed by 1 base and the J gene end by 7 bases; junction bases not matched to a gene: 7. The material sequenced was whole blood. This sequence was found in an adult who was a healthcare worker with PCR-confirmed SARS-CoV-2 infection or an uninfected control (not recorded which). J is TRBJ2-1 and V is TRBV5-1, with TRBD2 matching 8 bases. The CDR3 region is CASSLPREGRNEQFF. CDR3 DNA: TGCGCCAGCAGCTTGCCCCGGGAGGGCCGAAATGAGCAGTTCTTC.